These 29 T cell receptor beta chains were all obtained from the same sample, sequenced in a study of blood T cell repertoires in COVID-19. Libraries were prepared by immunoSEQ multiplex PCR; TCRdb keeps only in-frame clonotypes and omits some of them. The table lists approximately 170,000 clones, around 83% of them singletons. Sequencing used peripheral blood. These receptors were obtained from a man aged 65 to 85 who had recovered from COVID-19.

This chain joins TRBV3-1 (or the pseudogene TRBV3-2) and TRBJ2-5; 8 nucleotides align to TRBD2. Germline lookup yields CDR1 LGHDT and CDR2 YNNKEL (reference sequence). The CDR3 is 15 amino acids. The junction had 5 bases not matched to a gene; V was cut back by 4 bases and J by 1 base. DNA of the CDR3: TGTGCCAGCAGCCCGAATAGCGGGGCCCAAGAGACCCAGTACTTC. Translating it yields CASSPNSGAQETQYF.

The chain is built from TRBV28 and TRBJ2-7; D remains ambiguous. The CDR3 has 11 residues. In germline, CDR1 is MDHEN, CDR2 SYDVKM. Trimming removed 4 bases at V and 3 bases at J, with 4 bases between. This CDR3 reads CASSSLYEQYF. The CDR3, as DNA: TGTGCCAGCAGTTCCCTCTACGAGCAGTACTTC.

The rearrangement links TRBV19 to TRBJ1-2; 9 positions match TRBD1. The V and J ends lost 6 bases and 6 bases, in that order; junction bases with no gene match: 14. CDR1 LNHDA and CDR2 SQIVND come from the germline V gene (reference sequence). The length of the CDR3 is 16 residues. As DNA, the CDR3 is TGTGCCAGTAGCGATACCGCCGGGGGACAGGGTCATGGCTACACCTTC. It translates to CASSDTAGGQGHGYTF.

V is TRBV9 and J is TRBJ1-1; maybe TRBD1 (6 bases). V was clipped by 0 bases and J by 4 bases, with 13 bases between them. The CDR3 sequence is 15 residues long. CDR1 and CDR2 (germline): SGDLS, YYNGEE. In DNA, the CDR3 is TGTGCCAGCAGCGTAGACCAAACAGGGTTCACTGAAGCTTTCTTT. Translating it yields CASSVDQTGFTEAFF.

The chain links TRBV2 to TRBJ1-2, with 8 nucleotides matching TRBD1. CDR3 length equals 12 residues. The germline gives CDR1 SNHLY, CDR2 FYNNEI. J gave up 3 bases and V 11 bases, and 5 bases lay outside the gene matches. CDR3 nucleotides: TGTGCCGAGGGGACAGGTTACTATGGCTACACCTTC. Translation: CAEGTGYYGYTF.

The V call is TRBV10-3, the J call TRBJ2-7; D is unclear. CDR1 and CDR2 (germline): ENHRY, SYGVKD. The length of the CDR3 is 14 residues. Trimming shortened V by 6 bases and J by 5 bases, and 17 bases separated the two germline ends. For the CDR3, the DNA is TGTGCCATCAGCAACCCCCAAACTAATAACGAGCAGTACTTC. This encodes CAISNPQTNNEQYF.

V gene TRBV5-1 combines with J gene TRBJ2-7; TRBD2 matches 7 bases. This CDR3 is 14 amino acids long. Looked up from germline, CDR1 is SGHRS and CDR2 is YFSETQ. V was pared by 0 bases and J by 6 bases, with 6 bases of the junction left unmatched. The CDR3 coding sequence is TGCGCCAGCAGCTTGGTGGCGGGAGTTGGCGAGCAGTACTTC. Protein product: CASSLVAGVGEQYF. Complete variable domain (other parts from reference TRBV5-1 and TRBJ2-7): KAGVTQTPRYLIKTRGQQVTLSCSPISGHRSVSWYQQTPGQGLQFLFEYFSETQRNKGNFPGRFSGRQFSNSRSEMNVSTLELGDSALYLCASSLVAGVGEQYFGPGTRLTVT.

The rearrangement uses TRBV4-3 and TRBJ1-6, with D unclear. This CDR3 is 18 amino acids long. The germline V gene has CDR1 LGHNA and CDR2 YSLEER. Between the trimmed V and J ends, which lost 0 bases and 6 bases, there was a span of 18 bases. The CDR3 loop is CASSQDPRKLSGNSPLHF. In DNA, the CDR3 is TGCGCCAGCAGCCAAGATCCGCGGAAGCTAAGCGGTAATTCACCCCTCCACTTT.

This clone was counted a single time. The chain links TRBV3-1 (or the pseudogene TRBV3-2) to TRBJ2-3; 12 bases are a match to TRBD2. This CDR3 spans 16 amino acids. Per the germline V gene, CDR1 is LGHDT and CDR2 is YNNKEL (reference sequence). Trimming cost V 3 bases and J 3 bases; bases outside gene matches: 4. The DNA for the CDR3 is TGTGCCAGCAGCCACCCTAGCGGGAGGGGAACAGATACGCAGTATTTT. This codes for CASSHPSGRGTDTQYF.

The chain employs TRBV18 and TRBJ2-2; D remains unclear. The CDR3 consists of 14 residues. V dropped 2 bases and J dropped 5 bases, with 9 bases sitting between them. Per the germline V gene, CDR1 is KGHSH and CDR2 is LQKENI. Here the CDR3 DNA reads TGTGCCAGCTCACCAGAGACAAGGACCGGGGAGCTGTTTTTT. Translated, it gives CASSPETRTGELFF.

The rearrangement links TRBV14 to TRBJ2-3; 8 bases are shared with TRBD2. Germline V lookup: CDR1 SGHDN, CDR2 FVKESK. The trim removed 4 bases at V and 6 bases at J, leaving 6 bases unmatched. The CDR3 sequence is 14 residues long. The CDR3 DNA sequence: TGTGCCAGCAGCCCGGGGGGGGCATCGGATACGCAGTATTTT. Its translation: CASSPGGASDTQYF.

The genes are TRBV14 and TRBJ1-3, with a possible D match to TRBD1 (5 bases). V lost 0 bases and J 0 bases, leaving 12 bases between the germline ends. Germline CDR1 reads SGHDN; CDR2 reads FVKESK. The CDR3 spans 17 residues. Here the CDR3 reads CASSQDGGGNSGNTIYF. The CDR3 DNA sequence: TGTGCCAGCAGCCAAGATGGGGGGGGGAACTCTGGAAACACCATATATTTT.

The chain has TRBV15 and TRBJ2-5; 7 bases fit TRBD1. This CDR3 contains 14 residues. The germline V gene encodes CDR1 LNHNV and CDR2 YYDKDF (reference sequence). V dropped 2 bases and J dropped 3; count of bases not matched to a gene: 3. The DNA for the CDR3 is TGTGCCACCAGCAGACCTGGACAGGAAGAGACCCAGTACTTC. It is translated as CATSRPGQEETQYF.

This chain uses TRBV28 with TRBJ1-4; 10 nucleotides align to TRBD1. Trimming at V came to 2 bases and at J to 7 bases, leaving 13 bases not matched to a gene. This CDR3 region has 18 residues. Germline-derived CDR1 and CDR2 are MDHEN and SYDVKM. CDR3 nucleotide sequence: TGTGCCAGCAGTTTAGGACAGGGGGGGGCCCACTACCGTGAAAAACTGTTTTTT. Its protein product is CASSLGQGGAHYREKLFF.

This chain joins TRBV9 and TRBJ2-5, with 10 bases matching TRBD2. This CDR3 is built from 14 residues. V shed 4 bases and J 3 bases; nucleotides not matched to a gene: 3. Germline lookup yields CDR1 SGDLS and CDR2 YYNGEE. CDR3 in amino acids: CASSSLAGEETQYF. DNA of the CDR3: TGTGCCAGCAGCTCCCTAGCGGGAGAAGAGACCCAGTACTTC.

This clone was detected once. This chain links TRBV5-8 with TRBJ2-1; D possibly corresponds to TRBD1 (7 bases). Trimming stripped 4 bases from V and 8 bases from J, with 10 bases between. Germline loops: CDR1 SGHTS, CDR2 YDEGEE. The CDR3 is made up of 12 amino acids. CDR3 loop: CASSQGGDEQFF. CDR3 nucleotides: TGTGCCAGCAGCCAGGGGGGTGATGAGCAGTTCTTC. Variable domain in full (rest from reference TRBV5-8 and TRBJ2-1): EAGVTQSPTHLIKTRGQQATLRCSPISGHTSVYWYQQALGLGLQFLLWYDEGEERNRGNFPPRFSGRQFPNYSSELNVNALELEDSALYLCASSQGGDEQFFGPGTRLTVL.

The J gene is TRBJ2-2, the V gene TRBV6-5; D not certain. The ends were cut back, 6 bases at V and 7 bases at J, with 15 bases in the middle. The CDR3 has 14 residues. Germline-derived CDR1 and CDR2 are MNHEY and SVGAGI. The CDR3 loop is CASRNRAAVGELFF. In DNA form, the CDR3 reads TGTGCCAGCAGAAACCGCGCCGCGGTCGGGGAGCTGTTTTTT.

The rearrangement joins TRBV7-9 to TRBJ1-1; no definite D call. The CDR3 sequence is 11 residues long. Looked up from germline, CDR1 is SEHNR and CDR2 is FQNEAQ (reference sequence). The V end was cut by 5 bases, the J end by 5 bases, with 6 bases between. The CDR3 loop is CASSQITEAFF. Written as DNA, the CDR3 is TGTGCCAGCAGCCAAATTACTGAAGCTTTCTTT.

This clone was counted only a few times. The chain couples TRBV18 to TRBJ2-1, with 8 bases lining up with TRBD2. CDR3 length equals 15 residues. V was clipped by 1 base and J by 8 bases; unmatched bases: 7. Germline assignment: CDR1 KGHSH and CDR2 LQKENI. In DNA, the CDR3 is TGTGCCAGCTCACCACGCAGCGGGAGTTTCGATGAGCAGTTCTTC. Translating it yields CASSPRSGSFDEQFF.

The genes are TRBV20-1 and TRBJ1-3, with TRBD1 matching over 7 bases. The CDR3 sequence is 11 residues long. CDR1 is DFQATT and CDR2 is SNEGSKA in the germline V gene (reference sequence). The V gene end was trimmed by 3 bases and the J gene end by 7 bases; junction bases not matched to a gene: 0. The CDR3 is CSASRGNTIYF. CDR3 sequence (DNA): TGCAGTGCTAGCAGGGGGAACACCATATATTTT.

CDR3 DNA: TGCGCCAGCAGCCAAGAGGCCCTAGGGACTAGCGGCCAGAAGACCCAGTACTTC. It codes for CASSQEALGTSGQKTQYF. V gene TRBV4-1 combines with J gene TRBJ2-5, with 11 bases that match TRBD2. J was trimmed by 6 bases and V by 0 bases; bases with no gene match: 12. The germline V gene encodes CDR1 MGHRA and CDR2 YSYEKL. The CDR3 contains 18 residues.

The chain employs TRBV5-1 and TRBJ2-7; TRBD2 agrees at 8 bases. The V gene end was trimmed by 0 bases and the J gene end by 4 bases; junction bases not matched to a gene: 6. The CDR3 consists of 15 residues. Per the germline V gene, CDR1 is SGHRS and CDR2 is YFSETQ. The CDR3 reads CASSLVREGHYEQYF. The CDR3 DNA reads as TGCGCCAGCAGCTTGGTTCGGGAGGGCCATTACGAGCAGTACTTC.

This clone was found a few times. This sequence joins TRBV4-1 and TRBJ1-4; TRBD1 matches at 7 bases. Germline assignment: CDR1 MGHRA and CDR2 YSYEKL. CDR3 length equals 14 residues. The V and J ends lost 4 bases and 5 bases, in that order; junction bases with no gene match: 4. The CDR3 region has the DNA TGCGCCAGCAGCCCTGGGACAGAGAATGAAAAACTGTTTTTT. Its protein product is CASSPGTENEKLFF.

The chain links TRBV11-2 to TRBJ1-3; 12 bases fit TRBD1. The CDR3 consists of 14 residues. Germline loops: CDR1 SGHAT, CDR2 FQNNGV. V lost 4 bases, J lost 14 bases, and 9 bases stayed unmatched. The CDR3 nucleotides are TGTGCCAGCAGCTCGGGACAGGGGGCAACTCTCCTATATTTT. Its protein product is CASSSGQGATLLYF. The variable domain in full, completed from reference TRBV11-2 and TRBJ1-3, reads EAGVAQSPRYKIIEKRQSVAFWCNPISGHATLYWYQQILGQGPKLLIQFQNNGVVDDSQLPKDRFSAERLKGVDSTLKIQPAKLEDSAVYLCASSSGQGATLLYFGEGSWLTVV.

The gene calls are TRBV6-4 and TRBJ2-7, with TRBD1 matching over 7 bases. The CDR3 contains 15 residues. From germline, CDR1 is MRHNA and CDR2 SNTAGT. V shed 5 bases, J shed 0 bases, and the junction held 7 bases outside the gene matches. CDR3 DNA: TGTGCCAGCAGTCCGGACAGGCACGACTCCTACGAGCAGTACTTC. Residues: CASSPDRHDSYEQYF.

The gene calls are TRBV10-3 and TRBJ1-5; 9 bases fit TRBD1. J was trimmed by 4 bases and V by 3 bases; bases with no gene match: 4. CDR1 and CDR2 (germline): ENHRY, SYGVKD. The CDR3 runs 15 residues. This chain's CDR3 is CAISDDRGSNQPQHF. CDR3 nucleotides: TGTGCCATCAGTGACGACAGGGGGTCGAATCAGCCCCAGCATTTT.

The chain recombines TRBV19 with TRBJ1-1; 10 nucleotides agree with TRBD1. The CDR3 sequence is 13 residues long. From germline, CDR1 is LNHDA and CDR2 SQIVND (reference sequence). With V trimmed by 4 bases and J by 8 bases, 4 bases remained unmatched. This CDR3 is CASSRDRGEEAFF. CDR3 DNA sequence: TGTGCCAGTAGTAGGGACAGGGGTGAAGAAGCTTTCTTT.

J is TRBJ1-1 and V is TRBV2, with 7 bases identical to TRBD1. V was pared by 6 bases and J by 4 bases, with 11 bases of the junction left unmatched. Germline values: CDR1 SNHLY, CDR2 FYNNEI. The length of the CDR3 is 15 residues. The CDR3 is CASRITPGGGTEAFF. CDR3 DNA: TGTGCCAGCAGGATAACACCAGGGGGAGGCACTGAAGCTTTCTTT. The full variable domain, rest sourced from reference TRBV2 and TRBJ1-1, is EPEVTQTPSHQVTQMGQEVILRCVPISNHLYFYWYRQILGQKVEFLVSFYNNEISEKSEIFDDQFSVERPDGSNFTLKIRSTKLEDSAMYFCASRITPGGGTEAFFGQGTRLTVV.

This clone was counted only a few times. V is TRBV27 and J is TRBJ1-5, with 9 bases that match TRBD1. Germline V gene data show CDR1 as MNHEY and CDR2 as SMNVEV (reference sequence). This CDR3 is 16 amino acids long. With 2 bases clipped from V and 5 bases from J, the junction kept 7 bases outside the gene matches. The CDR3 loop reads CASSLGTGRRDQPQHF. The CDR3 DNA reads as TGTGCCAGCAGTTTAGGGACAGGGCGCCGGGATCAGCCCCAGCATTTT.